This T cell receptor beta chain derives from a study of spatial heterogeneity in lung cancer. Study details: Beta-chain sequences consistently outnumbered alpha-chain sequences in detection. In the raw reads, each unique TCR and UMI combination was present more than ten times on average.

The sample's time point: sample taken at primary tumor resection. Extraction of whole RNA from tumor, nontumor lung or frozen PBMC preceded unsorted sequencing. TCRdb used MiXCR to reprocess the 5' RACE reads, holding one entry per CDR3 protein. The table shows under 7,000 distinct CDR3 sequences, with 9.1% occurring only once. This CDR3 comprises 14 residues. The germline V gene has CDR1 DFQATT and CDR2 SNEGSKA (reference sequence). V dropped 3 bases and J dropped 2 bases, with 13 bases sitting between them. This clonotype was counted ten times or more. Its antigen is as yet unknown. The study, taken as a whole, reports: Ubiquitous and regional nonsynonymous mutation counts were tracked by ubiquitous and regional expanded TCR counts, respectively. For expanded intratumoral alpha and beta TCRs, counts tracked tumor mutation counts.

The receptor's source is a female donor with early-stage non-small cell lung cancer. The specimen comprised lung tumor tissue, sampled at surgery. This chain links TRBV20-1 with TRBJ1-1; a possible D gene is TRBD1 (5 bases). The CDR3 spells CSARQGQLNTEAFF. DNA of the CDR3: TGCAGTGCTAGGCAGGGCCAATTAAACACTGAAGCTTTCTTT.